The 27 T cell receptor beta chains in this list originate from one sample, sequenced in a study of blood T cell repertoires in COVID-19. Some clones are missing from TCRdb's copy, which holds only in-frame ones; the method was immunoSEQ multiplex PCR. The repertoire has approximately 150,000 clones, around 80% of them found once; the top ten carry 11%. Sequenced input: peripheral blood. All receptors derive from a man between 60 and 75 years old with active or convalescent COVID-19.

The CDR3 DNA sequence: TGTGCCAGCAGCCCGACCGAACTAGTTGCCTACAATGAGCAGTTCTTC. Translating it yields CASSPTELVAYNEQFF. The chain joins TRBV7-2 to TRBJ2-1; possibly TRBD2 for D (5 bases). V was shortened by 5 bases and J by 2 bases, with 16 bases between the two germline ends. The CDR3 is 16 amino acids. Germline-derived CDR1 and CDR2 are SGHTA and FQGNSA.

The genes are TRBV7-9 and TRBJ2-7, with D perhaps matching TRBD2 (6 bases). CDR1 is SEHNR and CDR2 is FQNEAQ in the germline V gene (reference sequence). This CDR3 has 14 residues. Deletions cut 0 bases from V and 10 bases from J, with 16 bases between. In nucleotides, the CDR3 is TGTGCCAGCAGCTTAGCGAACCGTGCGGGAAGTCAGTACTTC. Protein sequence: CASSLANRAGSQYF.

V gene TRBV5-4 combines with J gene TRBJ2-3; no clear D. This CDR3 is 16 amino acids long. Germline V lookup: CDR1 SGHNT, CDR2 YYREEE (reference sequence). The ends were cut back, 0 bases at V and 0 bases at J, with 11 bases in the middle. CDR3 in DNA: TGTGCCAGCAGCTTGGGTCTCTTAACTAGCACAGATACGCAGTATTTT. Its protein is CASSLGLLTSTDTQYF.

The genes are TRBV18 and TRBJ1-5; weak D call: TRBD1 (5 bases). Between the trimmed V and J ends, which lost 4 bases and 0 bases, there was a span of 10 bases. Germline V gene lookup returns CDR1 KGHSH and CDR2 LQKENI. The CDR3 covers 15 residues. CDR3 amino acids: CASSLRQNSNQPQHF. Written as DNA, the CDR3 is TGTGCCAGCTCACTACGACAGAATAGCAATCAGCCCCAGCATTTT.

CDR3 bases: TGTGCCAGCAGCCCGGGGGACAGCCGGTCTGGAAACACCATATATTTT. It translates to CASSPGDSRSGNTIYF. The V and J genes are TRBV11-3 and TRBJ1-3, with 7 bases that match TRBD1. Per germline, CDR1 SGHNT and CDR2 YENEEA. This CDR3 has 16 residues. J was trimmed by 1 base and V by 5 bases; bases with no gene match: 8.

The chain recombines TRBV29-1 with TRBJ2-5, with TRBD1 as a possible D gene (6 bases). V was pared by 6 bases and J by 0 bases, with 17 bases between. This CDR3 comprises 15 residues. The V gene's germline CDR1 is SQVTM and CDR2 ANQGSEA. Here the CDR3 DNA reads TGCAGCGTCAACGGGCAGGGGCAGTACCAAGAGACCCAGTACTTC. It codes for CSVNGQGQYQETQYF.

The V call is TRBV29-1, the J call TRBJ2-7; possibly TRBD2 for D (6 bases). This CDR3 spans 13 amino acids. Trimming shortened V by 3 bases and J by 5 bases, and 14 bases separated the two germline ends. Germline lookup yields CDR1 SQVTM and CDR2 ANQGSEA. CDR3 DNA: TGCAGCGTTGACGCGCGGGGAAGAAACGAGCAGTACTTC. As protein: CSVDARGRNEQYF.

The gene calls are TRBV7-3 and TRBJ2-7; 7 nucleotides agree with TRBD1. J lost 3 bases, V lost 5 bases, and 4 bases had no gene match. In germline, CDR1 is SGHTA, CDR2 FQGTGA. This CDR3 has 13 residues. The CDR3 protein is CASSATGYYEQYF. CDR3 nucleotides: TGTGCCAGCAGCGCGACAGGGTACTACGAGCAGTACTTC.

The rearrangement links TRBV7-9 to TRBJ1-5; 9 bases fit TRBD1. This CDR3 is 14 amino acids long. CDR1 SEHNR and CDR2 FQNEAQ come from the germline V gene (reference sequence). V lost 5 bases to trimming and J lost 6 bases; unmatched junction nucleotides: 5. The CDR3 loop reads CASSQGTGFQPQHF. CDR3 nucleotide sequence: TGTGCCAGCAGCCAGGGGACAGGGTTTCAGCCCCAGCATTTT.

The rearrangement uses TRBV11-2 and TRBJ2-3; TRBD1 matches 7 bases. Germline V gene sequence: CDR1 SGHAT, CDR2 FQNNGV. J lost 1 base, V lost 1 base, and 8 bases had no gene match. The CDR3 covers 17 residues. The CDR3 DNA follows: TGTGCCAGCAGCTTAGGTGATCGACAGGGTCGCACAGATACGCAGTATTTT. This gives the protein CASSLGDRQGRTDTQYF.

The rearrangement joins TRBV11-1 to TRBJ2-1; D is possibly TRBD1 (6 bases). This CDR3 contains 16 residues. Germline CDR1 and CDR2: SGHAT and FQDESV (reference sequence). Trimming cost V 5 bases and J 6 bases, with 20 bases left between them. CDR3 protein: CASSSTRGVGGNEQFF. CDR3 coding DNA: TGTGCCAGCAGCAGCACCAGGGGAGTCGGAGGCAATGAGCAGTTCTTC.

V usage is TRBV27 and J usage is TRBJ2-2; TRBD2 agrees at 7 bases. This CDR3 has 14 amino acids. V lost 5 bases to trimming and J lost 4 bases; unmatched junction nucleotides: 4. Germline CDR1 and CDR2: MNHEY and SMNVEV (reference sequence). The CDR3 is CASSPWGGTGELFF. The CDR3 DNA reads as TGTGCCAGCAGTCCCTGGGGGGGCACCGGGGAGCTGTTTTTT.

The chain employs TRBV19 and TRBJ2-5, with D perhaps matching TRBD2 (5 bases). The CDR3 extends over 12 amino acids. V was shortened by 6 bases and J by 5 bases, with 10 bases between the two germline ends. From germline, CDR1 is LNHDA and CDR2 SQIVND (reference sequence). The DNA for the CDR3 is TGTGCCAGTAGCAACAGAGGGGAGACCCAGTACTTC. It translates to CASSNRGETQYF.

This chain links TRBV7-9 with TRBJ2-1, with 11 nucleotides matching TRBD2. Germline V gene data show CDR1 as SEHNR and CDR2 as FQNEAQ (reference sequence). The J segment lost 8 bases and the V segment lost 6 bases, leaving 9 bases of the junction unmatched. The CDR3 length is 15 residues. The DNA of the CDR3 is TGTGCCAGCAGTAGCGGGAGGGTCGAGAAATATGAGCAGTTCTTC. The encoded protein is CASSSGRVEKYEQFF.

This clone was counted only a few times. The rearrangement joins TRBV7-2 to TRBJ2-6; 7 nucleotides line up with TRBD1. The CDR3 extends over 18 amino acids. V gave up 5 bases and J gave up 2 bases; unmatched junction bases: 12. Germline CDR1 is SGHTA and CDR2 is FQGNSA. CDR3 in DNA: TGTGCCAGCAGCCCAAGACAGGGAAGGTCAGCTGGGGCCAACGTCCTGACTTTC. The encoded protein is CASSPRQGRSAGANVLTF.

This clone occurred many times. The V and J genes are TRBV5-6 and TRBJ1-2; D not resolved. Looked up from germline, CDR1 is SGHDT and CDR2 is YYEEEE. The CDR3 consists of 13 residues. V was cut by 4 bases and J by 5 bases, with 12 bases left in between. The DNA of the CDR3 is TGTGCCAGCAGCGGGCAGGCCGAGTATGGCTACACCTTC. Translating gives CASSGQAEYGYTF.

This clone appeared a single time. The chain is built from TRBV19 and TRBJ1-4, with 7 bases that match TRBD1. CDR3 length: 13 amino acids. Trimming took 3 bases from V and 8 from J; bases not matched to a gene: 3. From germline, CDR1 is LNHDA and CDR2 SQIVND (reference sequence). CDR3 residues: CASSIARGEKLFF. The CDR3 DNA is TGTGCCAGTAGTATCGCCAGGGGGGAAAAACTGTTTTTT.

The V call is TRBV7-2, the J call TRBJ2-3; D uncertain. The V gene lost 0 bases and the J gene lost 4 bases, with 8 bases spanning the gap. Germline lookup yields CDR1 SGHTA and CDR2 FQGNSA. This CDR3 has 14 amino acids. CDR3 loop: CASSLARGADTQYF. The CDR3 DNA sequence: TGTGCCAGCAGCTTAGCTCGAGGTGCAGATACGCAGTATTTT.

The chain couples TRBV6-5 to TRBJ1-5; TRBD1 aligns across 7 bases. CDR3 length: 13 amino acids. Germline-derived CDR1 and CDR2 are MNHEY and SVGAGI. The V gene end was trimmed by 8 bases and the J gene end by 3 bases; junction bases not matched to a gene: 4. In DNA form, the CDR3 reads TGTGCCAGCGGACAGGTGGACAATCAGCCCCAGCATTTT. Protein sequence: CASGQVDNQPQHF.

The V call is TRBV27, the J call TRBJ2-3; D gene uncertain. Germline-derived CDR1 and CDR2 are MNHEY and SMNVEV (reference sequence). The V end lost 0 bases, the J end lost 2 bases, and 6 bases lay between the germline ends. The CDR3 length is 14 residues. Written as DNA, the CDR3 is TGTGCCAGCAGTTTATCTAGCCCCACAGATACGCAGTATTTT. Its translation: CASSLSSPTDTQYF.

The genes are TRBV28 and TRBJ2-7; D possibly corresponds to TRBD2 (6 bases). Germline V gives CDR1 MDHEN, CDR2 SYDVKM. The CDR3 loop spans 16 amino acids. Trimming shortened V by 2 bases and J by 2 bases, and 16 bases separated the two germline ends. For the CDR3, the DNA is TGTGCCAGCAGTTTAGGTTCAGCGGGCACCGCCTACGAGCAGTACTTC. Amino acid sequence: CASSLGSAGTAYEQYF.

V is TRBV27 and J is TRBJ1-2; 9 bases are a match to TRBD1. The J segment lost 2 bases and the V segment lost 5 bases, leaving 12 bases of the junction unmatched. Per germline, CDR1 MNHEY and CDR2 SMNVEV (reference sequence). The CDR3 spans 17 residues. The chain's CDR3 is CASSPLGQGQANYGYTF. For the CDR3, the DNA is TGTGCCAGCAGTCCCCTGGGACAGGGCCAGGCGAACTATGGCTACACCTTC.

The chain joins TRBV6-4 to TRBJ1-1; TRBD1 is a possible D gene (6 bases). This CDR3 has 13 residues. With 4 bases removed from V and 4 bases from J, the gap between germline ends came to 10 bases. Germline V CDR1 and CDR2: MRHNA, SNTAGT. As DNA, the CDR3 is TGTGCCAGCAGTGGGACAGAGGGCACTGAAGCTTTCTTT. This sequence encodes CASSGTEGTEAFF.

The chain employs TRBV5-4 and TRBJ2-7, with TRBD1 matching over 7 bases. Trimming removed 5 bases from V and 3 bases from J; junction bases left unmatched: 8. CDR1 is SGHNT, CDR2 YYREEE, per germline (reference sequence). The CDR3 is 14 amino acids. In DNA, the CDR3 is TGTGCCAGCAGTTGGTCAGCAGGGGGCTACGAGCAGTACTTC. Its translation is CASSWSAGGYEQYF.

The chain has TRBV10-1 and TRBJ2-5; 11 positions agree with TRBD1. The length of the CDR3 is 15 residues. CDR1 is WNHNN, CDR2 SYGVQD, per germline (reference sequence). The trim removed 5 bases at V and 1 base at J, leaving 3 bases unmatched. The CDR3 is CASSWGQGVQETQYF. The CDR3 DNA reads TGCGCCAGCAGTTGGGGACAGGGGGTCCAAGAGACCCAGTACTTC.

J is TRBJ2-2 and V is TRBV19, with D perhaps TRBD1 (6 bases). Germline lookup yields CDR1 LNHDA and CDR2 SQIVND (reference sequence). The V gene lost 4 bases and the J gene lost 0 bases, with 12 bases spanning the gap. The CDR3 loop spans 16 amino acids. CDR3 DNA: TGTGCCAGTAGTAGGGACACAAACACGAACACCGGGGAGCTGTTTTTT. Protein product: CASSRDTNTNTGELFF.

This clone occurred a few times. The gene calls are TRBV21-1 and TRBJ2-1; TRBD2 is the table's D call and was not checked against the DNA. TRBV21-1 is deemed a pseudogene. The CDR3 length is 14 residues. The CDR3 protein is CASSKDPEYNEQFF. The CDR3 DNA reads TGTGCCAGCAGCAAAGACCCCGAGTACAATGAGCAGTTCTTC.